The text below deals with one T cell receptor (beta chain). These data originate in a study of T cell changes during pregnancy in multiple sclerosis. The data were produced by immunoSEQ multiplex PCR, yet TCRdb's version contains in-frame clones alone and is incomplete. The sample holds 35,000 or so clones, roughly 89% seen once. Looked up from germline, CDR1 is SGHTA and CDR2 is FQGTGA. V shed 5 bases and J 9 bases; nucleotides not matched to a gene: 8. This CDR3 is 15 amino acids long. The sample here was CD4+ T cells from peripheral blood mononuclear cells, taken after pregnancy. The receptor comes from a female donor in good health, enrolled as a control in a pregnancy study. This chain joins TRBV7-3 and TRBJ2-1, with 12 nucleotides matching TRBD1. The CDR3 sequence is CASSLGGQGAGEQFF. The CDR3 DNA reads TGTGCCAGCAGCCTAGGGGGACAGGGGGCGGGTGAGCAGTTCTTC.